This T cell receptor beta chain came from a study of blood T cell repertoires in COVID-19. About the study: Nucleic acid was either cDNA or gDNA, and it came from T cells, B-cell-depleted T cells, or PBMCs.

Recruitment covered 20 to 25 US areas and drew participants whose ages spanned roughly 18 to 100 years. Researchers sorted participants into cohorts using their self-reported clinical history. Recovered status applied to Cohort 3 donors who had two consecutive negative PCRs. It also applied to those with clearance or with symptom resolution. The germline V gene encodes CDR1 MGHDK and CDR2 SYGVNS. The CDR3 contains 14 residues. Unmatched junction bases numbered 18, after V lost 11 bases and J lost 10 bases. This clone was picked up a small number of times. TCRdb's table, derived via immunoSEQ multiplex PCR, lists solely in-frame clones and lacks some. Here the sample spans approximately 200,000 clones, 87% being singletons.

Sequencing was carried out using PBMCs or T cells enriched from blood (not recorded which). The gene calls are TRBV25-1 and TRBJ1-1; 8 bases fit TRBD1. The sequence came from a man aged 25-40 years who had recovered from COVID-19. CDR3 DNA: TGTGCCGTCACCTCCCCCGACAGGGGTGGGATAGCTTTCTTT. This sequence encodes CAVTSPDRGGIAFF. Using reference TRBV25-1 and TRBJ1-1 for the parts outside the CDR3, the full variable domain is EADIYQTPRYLVIGTGKKITLECSQTMGHDKMYWYQQDPGMELHLIHYSYGVNSTEKGDLSSESTVSRIRTEHFPLTLESARPSHTSQYLCAVTSPDRGGIAFFGQGTRLTVV.